The 17 T cell receptor beta chains in this list originate from one sample, sequenced in a study of T cell responses to AZD1222 COVID-19 vaccine. Method: immunoSEQ multiplex PCR; TCRdb's copy keeps in-frame clones and lacks some. The repertoire holds 130,000 or so clones, with about nine tenths as singletons. Here the sequenced sample was peripheral blood, taken on day 0 of AZD1222 vaccination. The receptors shown here come from an adult in good health.

The chain links TRBV6-5 to TRBJ1-2; TRBD1 might be the D (6 bases). Germline V gene sequence: CDR1 MNHEY, CDR2 SVGAGI. The CDR3 is 15 amino acids. V lost 8 bases and J 3 bases, leaving 19 bases between the germline ends. CDR3 DNA: TGTGCCAGCTGGGACGGCGCACAGGGAGACTATGGCTACACCTTC. Its translation: CASWDGAQGDYGYTF.

V is TRBV19 and J is TRBJ1-3; D is uncertain. Between the trimmed V and J ends, which lost 5 bases and 4 bases, there was a span of 15 bases. Germline V CDR1 and CDR2: LNHDA, SQIVND (reference sequence). This CDR3 region has 15 residues. Here the CDR3 DNA reads TGTGCCAGTAGTGTCCAGCAGGCTTTCGGAAACACCATATATTTT. Residues: CASSVQQAFGNTIYF.

This chain uses TRBV30 with TRBJ1-1, with D uncertain. The CDR3 consists of 15 residues. V was pared by 1 base and J by 5 bases, with 17 bases between. Germline loops: CDR1 GTSNPN, CDR2 SVGIG (reference sequence). The CDR3 DNA is TGTGCCTGGAGTGGTGGAGGAACAGATGGGACTGAAGCTTTCTTT. It codes for CAWSGGGTDGTEAFF.

The chain links TRBV6-1 to TRBJ1-2; 8 nucleotides line up with TRBD1. This CDR3 is built from 15 residues. The V gene end was trimmed by 3 bases and the J gene end by 4 bases; junction bases not matched to a gene: 7. Germline V lookup: CDR1 MNHNS, CDR2 SASEGT. CDR3 sequence (DNA): TGTGCCAGCAGTGAGGGCAGGGGGCGGACCTATGGCTACACCTTC. It encodes CASSEGRGRTYGYTF.

The chain joins TRBV6-5 to TRBJ2-2; 7 bases agree with TRBD2. Germline V gene lookup returns CDR1 MNHEY and CDR2 SVGAGI. V shed 9 bases, J shed 2 bases, and the junction held 3 bases outside the gene matches. This CDR3 region has 13 residues. In DNA form, the CDR3 reads TGTGCCAGTGGGGGGGAAAACACCGGGGAGCTGTTTTTT. This encodes CASGGENTGELFF.

J is TRBJ1-1 and V is TRBV6-5; weak D call: TRBD1 (5 bases). Germline CDR1 reads MNHEY; CDR2 reads SVGAGI. This CDR3 has 13 amino acids. The V end lost 6 bases, the J end lost 11 bases, and 19 bases lay between the germline ends. The CDR3 loop is CASSPGHTIEAFF. The CDR3 bases are TGTGCCAGCAGCCCCGGACATACGATCGAGGCTTTCTTT.

The chain recombines TRBV27 with TRBJ1-3; 10 bases agree with TRBD1. Germline trimming cut 6 bases from V and 2 bases from J; bases unmatched to any gene: 4. The CDR3 has 15 amino acids. Per germline, CDR1 MNHEY and CDR2 SMNVEV (reference sequence). The CDR3 spells CASRPTGGTGNTIYF. The DNA of the CDR3 is TGTGCCAGCAGACCGACAGGGGGCACTGGAAACACCATATATTTT.

The rearrangement uses TRBV5-1 and TRBJ2-7, with D perhaps matching TRBD2 (5 bases). Germline V gene lookup returns CDR1 SGHRS and CDR2 YFSETQ. This CDR3 contains 13 residues. Trimming left V 0 bases short and J 2 bases short, with 6 bases between. As DNA, the CDR3 is TGCGCCAGCAGCTTGGTCGGGACCTACGAGCAGTACTTC. Protein product: CASSLVGTYEQYF. Variable domain in full (rest from reference TRBV5-1 and TRBJ2-7): KAGVTQTPRYLIKTRGQQVTLSCSPISGHRSVSWYQQTPGQGLQFLFEYFSETQRNKGNFPGRFSGRQFSNSRSEMNVSTLELGDSALYLCASSLVGTYEQYFGPGTRLTVT.

This clone was observed a single time. This chain links TRBV5-6 with TRBJ2-7; 9 bases match TRBD1. The CDR3 extends over 16 amino acids. Germline assignment: CDR1 SGHDT and CDR2 YYEEEE. V was pared by 4 bases and J by 2 bases, with 10 bases of the junction left unmatched. In nucleotides, the CDR3 is TGTGCCAGCAGCCAAAAAGGACAGGGGCCTGCCTACGAGCAGTACTTC. It yields the protein CASSQKGQGPAYEQYF.

The genes are TRBV9 and TRBJ1-2; 10 nucleotides align to TRBD1. V dropped 3 bases and J dropped 7; count of bases not matched to a gene: 12. Germline V CDR1 and CDR2: SGDLS, YYNGEE. The CDR3 length is 16 residues. CDR3 bases: TGTGCCAGCAGCGGACTTCGTGTCGGGACAGGGGTTGGCTACACCTTC. It is translated as CASSGLRVGTGVGYTF.

The J gene is TRBJ2-5, the V gene TRBV5-8; weak D call: TRBD1 (5 bases). V was trimmed by 0 bases and J by 3 bases, leaving 9 bases between them. CDR1 and CDR2 from the germline V gene are SGHTS and YDEGEE. The CDR3 is made up of 14 amino acids. CDR3 in amino acids: CASSLVLREETQYF. The DNA of the CDR3 is TGTGCCAGCAGCTTGGTTCTCAGGGAAGAGACCCAGTACTTC. Filled out from reference TRBV5-8 and TRBJ2-5, the complete variable domain reads EAGVTQSPTHLIKTRGQQATLRCSPISGHTSVYWYQQALGLGLQFLLWYDEGEERNRGNFPPRFSGRQFPNYSSELNVNALELEDSALYLCASSLVLREETQYFGPGTRLLVL.

This chain uses TRBV11-2 with TRBJ1-4; no clear D gene. V was cut by 1 base and J by 6 bases, with 9 bases left in between. Per germline, CDR1 SGHAT and CDR2 FQNNGV. This CDR3 has 14 residues. The CDR3 here is CASSLGQLDEKLFF. CDR3 nucleotides: TGTGCCAGCAGCTTAGGGCAGCTGGATGAAAAACTGTTTTTT.

This clone appeared a single time. This sequence joins TRBV9 and TRBJ2-7; no definite D call. The germline V gene has CDR1 SGDLS and CDR2 YYNGEE. V gave up 4 bases and J gave up 2 bases, with 13 bases separating them. CDR3 length: 14 residues. CDR3: CASSPPLIPYEQYF. The CDR3 nucleotides are TGTGCCAGCAGCCCTCCCCTGATACCCTACGAGCAGTACTTC.

V is TRBV6-5 and J is TRBJ1-4; maybe TRBD1 (5 bases). V shed 8 bases and J shed 5 bases, with 18 bases lying between them. Germline assignment: CDR1 MNHEY and CDR2 SVGAGI. The CDR3 extends over 15 amino acids. In DNA, the CDR3 is TGTGCCAGCCTTAAAGGGGCAGTAGTCAATGAAAAACTGTTTTTT. It is translated as CASLKGAVVNEKLFF.

This clone was observed once. This rearrangement joins TRBV19 to TRBJ1-1; the match to TRBD1 covers 8 bases. The V gene end was trimmed by 5 bases and the J gene end by 5 bases; junction bases not matched to a gene: 7. CDR1 is LNHDA, CDR2 SQIVND, per germline (reference sequence). CDR3 length equals 14 residues. The CDR3 loop reads CASSVDRGLTEAFF. The CDR3 coding sequence is TGTGCCAGTAGTGTCGACAGGGGATTAACTGAAGCTTTCTTT. The full variable domain, completed using reference TRBV19 and TRBJ1-1, is DGGITQSPKYLFRKEGQNVTLSCEQNLNHDAMYWYRQDPGQGLRLIYYSQIVNDFQKGDIAEGYSVSREKKESFPLTVTSAQKNPTAFYLCASSVDRGLTEAFFGQGTRLTVV.

The CDR3 coding sequence is TGTGCCAGCAGCCAAGGGGACAGGGTGGTAGGTGGCTACACCTTC. This translates into CASSQGDRVVGGYTF. The V call is TRBV4-2, the J call TRBJ1-2; 9 nucleotides line up with TRBD1. Germline V CDR1 and CDR2: LGHNA, YNFKEQ. J gave up 7 bases and V 1 base, and 7 bases lay outside the gene matches. The CDR3 spans 15 residues.

V usage is TRBV3-1 (or the pseudogene TRBV3-2) and J usage is TRBJ1-5; D is unclear. CDR3 length equals 13 residues. V was clipped by 1 base and J by 5 bases, with 6 bases between them. Germline assignment: CDR1 LGHDT and CDR2 YNNKEL (reference sequence). CDR3 in amino acids: CASSQGGDQPQHF. The CDR3 nucleotides are TGTGCCAGCAGCCAAGGGGGAGATCAGCCCCAGCATTTT.